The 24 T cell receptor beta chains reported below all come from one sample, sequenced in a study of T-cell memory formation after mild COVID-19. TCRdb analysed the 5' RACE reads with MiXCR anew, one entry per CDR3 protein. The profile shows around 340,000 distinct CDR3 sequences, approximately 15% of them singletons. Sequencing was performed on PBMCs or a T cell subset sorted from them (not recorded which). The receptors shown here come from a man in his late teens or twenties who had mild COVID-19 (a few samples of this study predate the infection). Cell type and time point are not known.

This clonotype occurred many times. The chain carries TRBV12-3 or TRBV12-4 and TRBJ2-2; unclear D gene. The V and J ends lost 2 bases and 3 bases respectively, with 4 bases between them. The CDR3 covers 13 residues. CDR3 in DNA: TGTGCCAGCAGTTTATGGGACACCGGGGAGCTGTTTTTT. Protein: CASSLWDTGELFF.

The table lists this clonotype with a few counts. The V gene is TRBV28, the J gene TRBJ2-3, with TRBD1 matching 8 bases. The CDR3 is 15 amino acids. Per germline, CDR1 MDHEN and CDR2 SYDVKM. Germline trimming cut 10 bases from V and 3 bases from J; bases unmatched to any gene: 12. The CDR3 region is CAIRSGQGGTDTQYF. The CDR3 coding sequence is TGTGCCATCCGCTCCGGACAGGGTGGAACAGATACGCAGTATTTT.

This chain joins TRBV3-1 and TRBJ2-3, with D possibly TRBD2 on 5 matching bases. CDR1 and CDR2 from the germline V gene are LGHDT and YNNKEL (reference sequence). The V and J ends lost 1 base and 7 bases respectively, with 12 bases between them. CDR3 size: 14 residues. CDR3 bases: TGTGCCAGCAGCCAAGCGGAGGCCGTATATACGCAGTATTTT. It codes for CASSQAEAVYTQYF.

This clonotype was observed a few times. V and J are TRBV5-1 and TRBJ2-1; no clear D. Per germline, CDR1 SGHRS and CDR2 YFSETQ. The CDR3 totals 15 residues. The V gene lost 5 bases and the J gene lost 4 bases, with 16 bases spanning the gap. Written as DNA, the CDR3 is TGCGCCAGCAGTGCGGACGGCGATGATTACAATGAGCAGTTCTTC. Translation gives CASSADGDDYNEQFF. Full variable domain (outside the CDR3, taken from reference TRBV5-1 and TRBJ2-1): KAGVTQTPRYLIKTRGQQVTLSCSPISGHRSVSWYQQTPGQGLQFLFEYFSETQRNKGNFPGRFSGRQFSNSRSEMNVSTLELGDSALYLCASSADGDDYNEQFFGPGTRLTVL.

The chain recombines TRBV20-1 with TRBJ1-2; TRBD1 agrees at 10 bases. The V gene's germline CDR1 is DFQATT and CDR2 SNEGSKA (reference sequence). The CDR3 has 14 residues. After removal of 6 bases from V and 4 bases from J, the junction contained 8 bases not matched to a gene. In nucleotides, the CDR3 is TGCAGTGCGAGCGGGGACAGGGGCTTCTATGGCTACACCTTC. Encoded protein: CSASGDRGFYGYTF.

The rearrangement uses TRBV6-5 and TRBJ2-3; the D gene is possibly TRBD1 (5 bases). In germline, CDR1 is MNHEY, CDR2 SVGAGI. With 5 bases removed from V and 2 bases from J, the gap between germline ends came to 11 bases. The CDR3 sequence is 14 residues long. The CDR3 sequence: CASSEAGNTDTQYF. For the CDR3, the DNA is TGTGCCAGCAGTGAGGCAGGGAACACAGATACGCAGTATTTT.

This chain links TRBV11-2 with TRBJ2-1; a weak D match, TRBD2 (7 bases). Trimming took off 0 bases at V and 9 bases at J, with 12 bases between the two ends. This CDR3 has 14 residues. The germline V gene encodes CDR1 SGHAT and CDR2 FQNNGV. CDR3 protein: CASSLERRGGEQFF. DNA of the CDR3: TGTGCCAGCAGCTTAGAACGGAGGGGGGGTGAGCAGTTCTTC.

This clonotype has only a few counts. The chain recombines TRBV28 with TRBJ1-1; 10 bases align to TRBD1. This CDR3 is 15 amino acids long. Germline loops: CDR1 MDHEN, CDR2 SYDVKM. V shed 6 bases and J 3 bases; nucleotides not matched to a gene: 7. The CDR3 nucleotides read TGTGCCAGCAGGTCGTCCGGACAGGGGGACACTGAAGCTTTCTTT. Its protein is CASRSSGQGDTEAFF.

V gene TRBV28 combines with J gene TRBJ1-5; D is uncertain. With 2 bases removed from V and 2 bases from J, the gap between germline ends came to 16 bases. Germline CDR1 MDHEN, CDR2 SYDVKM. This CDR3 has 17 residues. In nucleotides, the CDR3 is TGTGCCAGCAGTTTAGGGATAGGGAGTGTGCGCAATCAGCCCCAGCATTTT. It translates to CASSLGIGSVRNQPQHF.

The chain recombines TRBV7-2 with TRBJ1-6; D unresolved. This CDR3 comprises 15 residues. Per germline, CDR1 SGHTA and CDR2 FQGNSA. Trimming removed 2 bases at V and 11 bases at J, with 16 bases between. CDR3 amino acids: CASSLQQVVWAPLHF. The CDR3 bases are TGTGCCAGCAGCTTACAGCAGGTTGTCTGGGCACCCCTCCACTTT.

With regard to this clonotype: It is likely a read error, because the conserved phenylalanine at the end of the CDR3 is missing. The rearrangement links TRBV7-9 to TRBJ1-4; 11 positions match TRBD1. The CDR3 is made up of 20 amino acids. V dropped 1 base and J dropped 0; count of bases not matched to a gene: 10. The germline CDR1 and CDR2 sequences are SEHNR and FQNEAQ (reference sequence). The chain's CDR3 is CASSLGWTGGRSATNEKLFI. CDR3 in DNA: TGTGCCAGCAGCTTAGGCTGGACAGGGGGCAGGTCGGCAACTAATGAAAAACTGTTTATT.

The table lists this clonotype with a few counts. CDR3 sequence (DNA): TGCAGTGCGGTTGCTTCTAGCGTCACAGGGGCCTACGAGCAGTACTTC. As protein: CSAVASSVTGAYEQYF. The rearrangement uses TRBV20-1 and TRBJ2-7, with D possibly being TRBD1 (7 bases). Between the trimmed V and J ends, which lost 6 bases and 2 bases, there was a span of 23 bases. Per the germline V gene, CDR1 is DFQATT and CDR2 is SNEGSKA (reference sequence). The CDR3 runs 16 residues.

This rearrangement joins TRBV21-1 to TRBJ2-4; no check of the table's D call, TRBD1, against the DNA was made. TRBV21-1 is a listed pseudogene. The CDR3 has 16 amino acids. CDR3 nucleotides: TGTGCCAGCAGCAAAGTTGCAGGGGCGGCCAAAAACATTCAGTACTTC. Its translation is CASSKVAGAAKNIQYF.

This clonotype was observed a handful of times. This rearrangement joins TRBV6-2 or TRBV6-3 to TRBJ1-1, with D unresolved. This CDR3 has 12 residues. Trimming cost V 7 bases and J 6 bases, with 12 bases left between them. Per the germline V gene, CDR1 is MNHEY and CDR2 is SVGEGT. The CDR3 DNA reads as TGTGCCAGCACCGCGGGTCGGGCTGAAGCTTTCTTT. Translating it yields CASTAGRAEAFF.

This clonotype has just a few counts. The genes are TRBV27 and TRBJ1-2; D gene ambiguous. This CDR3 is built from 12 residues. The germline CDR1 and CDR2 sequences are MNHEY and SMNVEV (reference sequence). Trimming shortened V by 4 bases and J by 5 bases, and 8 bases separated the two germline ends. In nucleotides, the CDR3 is TGTGCCAGCAGTTCCCCTGTGTATGGCTACACCTTC. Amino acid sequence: CASSSPVYGYTF.

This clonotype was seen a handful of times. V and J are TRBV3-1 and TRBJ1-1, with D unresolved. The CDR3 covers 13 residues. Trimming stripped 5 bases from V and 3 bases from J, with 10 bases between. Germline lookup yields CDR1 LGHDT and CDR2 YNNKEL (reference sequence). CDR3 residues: CASSTDGDTEAFF. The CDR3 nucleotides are TGTGCCAGCAGCACAGACGGGGACACTGAAGCTTTCTTT.

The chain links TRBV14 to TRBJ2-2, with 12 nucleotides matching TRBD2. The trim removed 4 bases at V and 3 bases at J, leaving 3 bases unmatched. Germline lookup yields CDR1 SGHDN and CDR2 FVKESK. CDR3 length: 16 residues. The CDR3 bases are TGTGCCAGCAGCCCCTGGACTAGCGGGGACACCGGGGAGCTGTTTTTT. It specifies CASSPWTSGDTGELFF.

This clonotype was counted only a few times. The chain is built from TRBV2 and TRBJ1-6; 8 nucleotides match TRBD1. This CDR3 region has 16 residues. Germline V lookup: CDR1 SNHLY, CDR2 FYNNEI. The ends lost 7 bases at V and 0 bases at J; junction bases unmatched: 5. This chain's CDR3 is CASTWTGSSYNSPLHF. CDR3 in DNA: TGTGCCAGCACCTGGACAGGGAGCTCCTATAATTCACCCCTCCACTTT.

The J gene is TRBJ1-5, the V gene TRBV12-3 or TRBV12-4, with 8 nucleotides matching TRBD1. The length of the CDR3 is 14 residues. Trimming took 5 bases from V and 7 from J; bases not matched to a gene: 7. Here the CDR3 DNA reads TGTGCCAGCAGTCTCCGCAGGGGGCCCCAGCCCCAGCATTTT. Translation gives CASSLRRGPQPQHF.

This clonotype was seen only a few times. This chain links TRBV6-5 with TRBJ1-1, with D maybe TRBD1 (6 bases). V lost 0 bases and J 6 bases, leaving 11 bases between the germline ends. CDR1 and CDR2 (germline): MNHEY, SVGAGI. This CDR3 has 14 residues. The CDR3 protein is CASSYSGRGAEAFF. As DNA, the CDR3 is TGTGCCAGCAGTTACTCGGGGAGGGGGGCTGAAGCTTTCTTT.

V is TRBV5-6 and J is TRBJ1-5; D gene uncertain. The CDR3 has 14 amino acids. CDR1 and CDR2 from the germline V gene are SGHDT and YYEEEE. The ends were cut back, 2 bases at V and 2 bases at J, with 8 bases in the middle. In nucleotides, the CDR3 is TGTGCCAGCAGCTTTGGAATAGGCAATCAGCCCCAGCATTTT. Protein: CASSFGIGNQPQHF.

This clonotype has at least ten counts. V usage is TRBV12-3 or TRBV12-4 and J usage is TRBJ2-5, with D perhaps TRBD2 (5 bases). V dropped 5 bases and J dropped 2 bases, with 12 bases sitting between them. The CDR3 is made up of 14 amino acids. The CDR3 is CASSPPGLQETQYF. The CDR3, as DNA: TGTGCCAGCAGTCCCCCGGGGTTACAAGAGACCCAGTACTTC.

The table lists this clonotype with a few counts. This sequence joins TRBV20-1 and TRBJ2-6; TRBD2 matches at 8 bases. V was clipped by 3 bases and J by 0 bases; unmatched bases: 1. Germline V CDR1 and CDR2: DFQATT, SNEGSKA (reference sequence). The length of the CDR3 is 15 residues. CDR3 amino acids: CSASSGDSGANVLTF. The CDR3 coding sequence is TGCAGTGCTAGTAGCGGGGACTCTGGGGCCAACGTCCTGACTTTC.

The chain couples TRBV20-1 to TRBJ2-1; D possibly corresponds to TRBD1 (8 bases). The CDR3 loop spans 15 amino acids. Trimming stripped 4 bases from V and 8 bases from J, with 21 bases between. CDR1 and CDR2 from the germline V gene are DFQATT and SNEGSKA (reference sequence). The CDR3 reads CSANRGGTLGHEQFF. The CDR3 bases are TGCAGTGCTAACAGGGGGGGGACTTTGGGTCATGAGCAGTTCTTC.